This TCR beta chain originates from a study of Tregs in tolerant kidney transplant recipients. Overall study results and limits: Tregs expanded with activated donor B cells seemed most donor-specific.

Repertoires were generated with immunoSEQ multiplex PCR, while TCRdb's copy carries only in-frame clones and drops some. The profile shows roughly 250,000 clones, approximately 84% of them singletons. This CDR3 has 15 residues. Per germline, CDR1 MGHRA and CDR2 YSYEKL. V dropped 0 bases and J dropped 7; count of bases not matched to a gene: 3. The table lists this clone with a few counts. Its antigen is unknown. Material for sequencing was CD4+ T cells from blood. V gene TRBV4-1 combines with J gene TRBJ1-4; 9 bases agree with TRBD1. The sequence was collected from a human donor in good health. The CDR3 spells CASSQDPGQGEKLFF. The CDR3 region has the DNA TGCGCCAGCAGCCAAGACCCGGGACAGGGTGAAAAACTGTTTTTT.